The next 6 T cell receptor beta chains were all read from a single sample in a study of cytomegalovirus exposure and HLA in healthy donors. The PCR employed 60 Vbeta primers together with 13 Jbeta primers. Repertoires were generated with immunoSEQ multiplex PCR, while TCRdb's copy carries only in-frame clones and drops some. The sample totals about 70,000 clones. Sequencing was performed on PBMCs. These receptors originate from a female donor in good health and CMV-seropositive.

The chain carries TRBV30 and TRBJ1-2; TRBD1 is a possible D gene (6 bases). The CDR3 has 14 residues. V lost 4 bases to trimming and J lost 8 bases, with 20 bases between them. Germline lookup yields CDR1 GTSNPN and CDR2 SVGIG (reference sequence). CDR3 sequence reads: CAWNFGQPGYGYTF. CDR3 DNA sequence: TGTGCCTGGAATTTCGGACAGCCCGGATACGGCTACACCTTC.

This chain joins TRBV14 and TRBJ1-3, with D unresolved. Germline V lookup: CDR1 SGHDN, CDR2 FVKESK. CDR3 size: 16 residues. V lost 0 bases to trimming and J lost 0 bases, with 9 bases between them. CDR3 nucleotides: TGTGCCAGCAGCCAAGAGGCAGGCTACTCTGGAAACACCATATATTTT. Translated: CASSQEAGYSGNTIYF.

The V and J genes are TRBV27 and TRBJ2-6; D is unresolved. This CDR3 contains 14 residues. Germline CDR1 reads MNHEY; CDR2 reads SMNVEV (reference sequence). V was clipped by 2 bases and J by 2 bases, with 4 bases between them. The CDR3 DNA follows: TGTGCCAGCAGTTTAGTAGCTGGGGCCAACGTCCTGACTTTC. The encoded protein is CASSLVAGANVLTF.

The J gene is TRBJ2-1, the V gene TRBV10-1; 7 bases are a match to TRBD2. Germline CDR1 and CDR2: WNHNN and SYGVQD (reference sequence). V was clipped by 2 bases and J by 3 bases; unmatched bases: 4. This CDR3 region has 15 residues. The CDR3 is CASSERPSGYNEQFF. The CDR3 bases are TGCGCCAGCAGTGAGAGGCCTAGCGGCTACAATGAGCAGTTCTTC.

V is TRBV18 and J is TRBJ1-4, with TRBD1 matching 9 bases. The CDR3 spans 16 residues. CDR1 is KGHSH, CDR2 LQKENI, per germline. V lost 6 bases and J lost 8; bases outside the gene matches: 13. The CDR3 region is CASSLPSGTGQEKLFF. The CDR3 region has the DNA TGTGCCAGCTCGCTCCCCTCCGGGACAGGGCAAGAAAAACTGTTTTTT.

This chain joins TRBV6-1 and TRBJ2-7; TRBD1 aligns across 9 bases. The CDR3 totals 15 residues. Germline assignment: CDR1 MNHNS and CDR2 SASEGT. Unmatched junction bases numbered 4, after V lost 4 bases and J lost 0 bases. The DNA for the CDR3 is TGTGCCAGCAGTGGGGGGACAGGGAGCTCCTACGAGCAGTACTTC. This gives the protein CASSGGTGSSYEQYF.